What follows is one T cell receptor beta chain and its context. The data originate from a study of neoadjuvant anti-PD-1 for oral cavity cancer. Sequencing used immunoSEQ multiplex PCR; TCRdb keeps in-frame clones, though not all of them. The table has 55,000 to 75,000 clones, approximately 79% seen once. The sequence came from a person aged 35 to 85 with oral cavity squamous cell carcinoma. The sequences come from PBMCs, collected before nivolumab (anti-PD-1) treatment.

CDR3 sequence (DNA): TGTGCCACCAGCAGAAACAATCAGCCCCAGCATTTT. This codes for CATSRNNQPQHF. This sequence joins TRBV15 and TRBJ1-5, with no clear D. The germline V and J ends were trimmed by 2 bases and 3 bases, with 2 bases remaining between them. The CDR3 has 12 residues. Germline V gene sequence: CDR1 LNHNV, CDR2 YYDKDF (reference sequence).